Below, 17 T cell receptor beta chains from the same sample are listed, as sequenced in a study of T cell responses to AZD1222 COVID-19 vaccine. The assay was immunoSEQ multiplex PCR, and TCRdb's table has in-frame clones only and misses some. This repertoire shows about 150,000 clones, more than 90% found once; its top ten account for approximately 3.3%. Sequenced material: peripheral blood, taken 28 days after the second AZD1222 dose. Source of these receptors: an adult who received the AZD1222 COVID-19 vaccine.

The V and J genes are TRBV19 and TRBJ1-5; TRBD1 agrees at 9 bases. Trimming removed 5 bases from V and 3 bases from J; junction bases left unmatched: 11. The length of the CDR3 is 17 residues. Germline V gene lookup returns CDR1 LNHDA and CDR2 SQIVND (reference sequence). For the CDR3, the DNA is TGTGCCAGTAGTGAACCCCGACAGGGGGTTTTCAATCAGCCCCAGCATTTT. Translating it yields CASSEPRQGVFNQPQHF.

V is TRBV27 and J is TRBJ2-7, with 7 bases aligning to TRBD2. Per the germline V gene, CDR1 is MNHEY and CDR2 is SMNVEV (reference sequence). The CDR3 covers 13 residues. The ends lost 3 bases at V and 4 bases at J; junction bases unmatched: 3. The CDR3 here is CASSFGGGYEQYF. CDR3 coding DNA: TGTGCCAGCAGTTTTGGGGGGGGATACGAGCAGTACTTC.

This chain joins TRBV9 and TRBJ2-7, with a weak D call TRBD1 (5 bases). From germline, CDR1 is SGDLS and CDR2 YYNGEE. The CDR3 sequence is 15 residues long. V lost 0 bases, J lost 3 bases, and 13 bases lay in between. The CDR3 loop reads CASSVASGHNYEQYF. In DNA form, the CDR3 reads TGTGCCAGCAGCGTAGCCTCAGGGCACAACTACGAGCAGTACTTC.

The chain combines TRBV5-1 with TRBJ2-3; no firm D call. The V end lost 2 bases, the J end lost 1 base, and 11 bases lay between the germline ends. Germline loops: CDR1 SGHRS, CDR2 YFSETQ. This CDR3 is built from 15 residues. The CDR3 reads CASSFGWAGTDTQYF. CDR3 nucleotide sequence: TGCGCCAGCAGCTTCGGCTGGGCGGGCACAGATACGCAGTATTTT.

V and J are TRBV19 and TRBJ2-3; 11 nucleotides align to TRBD2. Germline CDR1 LNHDA, CDR2 SQIVND (reference sequence). V was clipped by 3 bases and J by 2 bases; unmatched bases: 13. This CDR3 is 19 amino acids long. CDR3 sequence (DNA): TGTGCCAGTAGTATCTTGGTTGGGTTAGCGGGAGGGAACACAGATACGCAGTATTTT. This translates into CASSILVGLAGGNTDTQYF.

J is TRBJ2-7 and V is TRBV11-2, with D perhaps assigned TRBD1 or TRBD2 (6 bases each). Per the germline V gene, CDR1 is SGHAT and CDR2 is FQNNGV. Trimming removed 5 bases at V and 2 bases at J, with 10 bases between. The CDR3 length is 13 residues. In DNA, the CDR3 is TGTGCCAGCAGCCCCCGGGGGCCCTACGAGCAGTACTTC. It specifies CASSPRGPYEQYF.

The CDR3 loop is CASSVDRGNSPLHF. CDR3 nucleotide sequence: TGTGCCAGCAGCGTAGACAGGGGAAATTCACCCCTCCACTTT. The J gene is TRBJ1-6, the V gene TRBV9, with TRBD1 identical over 7 bases. The V and J ends lost 0 bases and 7 bases, in that order; junction bases with no gene match: 1. CDR3 length: 14 amino acids. Germline assignment: CDR1 SGDLS and CDR2 YYNGEE.

Only a few counts were recorded for this clone. CDR3 protein: CASSQEMRSVTETQYF. The CDR3 coding sequence is TGTGCCAGCAGCCAAGAGATGAGGAGCGTGACAGAGACCCAGTACTTC. The rearrangement links TRBV3-1 (or the pseudogene TRBV3-2) to TRBJ2-5; D uncertain. The germline V gene has CDR1 LGHDT and CDR2 YNNKEL (reference sequence). CDR3 length: 16 residues. V gave up 0 bases and J gave up 4 bases, with 15 bases separating them.

The V and J genes are TRBV11-3 and TRBJ1-1; D is undetermined. This CDR3 region has 13 residues. CDR1 SGHNT and CDR2 YENEEA come from the germline V gene. Trimming took 3 bases from V and 3 from J, leaving 8 bases between them. The CDR3 is CASSFMRDTEAFF. The CDR3, as DNA: TGTGCCAGCAGCTTTATGAGGGACACTGAAGCTTTCTTT.

This clone has a handful of counts. V and J are TRBV25-1 and TRBJ2-7; TRBD2 matches at 7 bases. From germline, CDR1 is MGHDK and CDR2 SYGVNS. V was pared by 2 bases and J by 2 bases, with 12 bases of the junction left unmatched. CDR3 length: 17 residues. The CDR3, as DNA: TGTGCCAGCAGTGAAGGGTGGGGAGGGAGGAGGACCTACGAGCAGTACTTC. Protein sequence: CASSEGWGGRRTYEQYF.

Only a few counts were recorded for this clone. The J gene is TRBJ2-1, the V gene TRBV11-2, with a weak D call TRBD2 (6 bases). V was cut by 1 base and J by 4 bases, with 23 bases left in between. The CDR3 is 19 residues long. Germline V lookup: CDR1 SGHAT, CDR2 FQNNGV. The CDR3 DNA reads as TGTGCCAGCAGCTTAGGGCTTCGAATAGCGGCCGTGAAATACAATGAGCAGTTCTTC. It encodes CASSLGLRIAAVKYNEQFF.

A note on this clone: Germline and junction disagree at one end, which may indicate a read error. This rearrangement joins TRBV5-8 to TRBJ1-2; D possibly corresponds to TRBD1 (6 bases). CDR1 is SGHTS and CDR2 is YDEGEE in the germline V gene. The CDR3 spans 15 residues. The DNA for the CDR3 is TGTGCCAGCAGTTTGGGGGCCCTCTGGGGCTATGGCTACACCTTC. It encodes CASSLGALWGYGYTF.

The count of this clone is one. The CDR3 spells CASSDEAGSYNEQFF. CDR3 in DNA: TGTGCCAGCAGTGACGAGGCGGGGTCCTACAATGAGCAGTTCTTC. J is TRBJ2-1 and V is TRBV2; D is perhaps TRBD2 (6 bases). This CDR3 region has 15 residues. Germline V lookup: CDR1 SNHLY, CDR2 FYNNEI. Trimming shortened V by 3 bases and J by 1 base, and 10 bases separated the two germline ends.

The V gene is TRBV3-1 (or the pseudogene TRBV3-2), the J gene TRBJ1-1; 7 bases map to TRBD1. J lost 4 bases, V lost 4 bases, and 9 bases had no gene match. Germline V gene data show CDR1 as LGHDT and CDR2 as YNNKEL (reference sequence). CDR3 length: 15 amino acids. CDR3 sequence (DNA): TGTGCCAGCAGCCTGAGAGGCAGGGGGTTCACTGAAGCTTTCTTT. Translation: CASSLRGRGFTEAFF.

The chain joins TRBV9 to TRBJ2-1, with D hard to call. Germline lookup yields CDR1 SGDLS and CDR2 YYNGEE. V lost 3 bases and J lost 3, with 10 bases in between. This CDR3 comprises 14 residues. CDR3 in amino acids: CASSARSGYNEQFF. The CDR3 bases are TGTGCCAGCAGCGCCCGGAGTGGCTACAATGAGCAGTTCTTC.

The chain employs TRBV12-3 or TRBV12-4 and TRBJ1-2, with D maybe TRBD1 (5 bases). CDR3 length equals 12 residues. Trimming pared 6 bases from V and 2 bases from J, leaving 7 bases between. The CDR3 region has the DNA TGTGCCAGCAGGGGGGGAAACTATGGCTACACCTTC. Translating gives CASRGGNYGYTF.

The chain recombines TRBV20-1 with TRBJ2-7; D is perhaps TRBD1 (5 bases). The CDR3 contains 11 residues. Trimming stripped 3 bases from V and 6 bases from J, with 9 bases between. Germline CDR1 reads DFQATT; CDR2 reads SNEGSKA (reference sequence). CDR3 residues: CSASRAFEQYF. CDR3 nucleotide sequence: TGCAGTGCTAGCAGGGCATTCGAGCAGTACTTC.